Following are 2 T cell receptor beta chains from one sample sequenced in a study of CD8 T cells in Susac syndrome. When the RNA was reverse transcribed, random hexamers were used with an input of roughly 0.45 to 1 ug. Each CDR3 protein is one row after TCRdb ran MiXCR on the immunoSEQ multiplex PCR reads. The sample shows roughly 200,000 distinct CDR3 sequences, 95% of them seen only once. The sequenced sample consisted of CD4+ T cells from PBMCs. Receptors were obtained from a human donor in good health.

V gene TRBV29-1 combines with J gene TRBJ2-5; D remains unclear. Germline CDR1 reads SQVTM; CDR2 reads ANQGSEA. The CDR3 contains 10 residues. V gave up 5 bases and J gave up 7 bases, with 8 bases separating them. The DNA of the CDR3 is TGCAGCGTTAACGTCGCGACCCAGTACTTC. This codes for CSVNVATQYF.

V usage is TRBV27 and J usage is TRBJ2-3; a possible D gene is TRBD2 (5 bases). The V and J ends lost 3 bases and 0 bases respectively, with 7 bases between them. The CDR3 is made up of 14 amino acids. Germline CDR1 is MNHEY and CDR2 is SMNVEV (reference sequence). CDR3 sequence: CASSFRGSTDTQYF. The DNA of the CDR3 is TGTGCCAGCAGTTTTCGAGGGAGCACAGATACGCAGTATTTT.